This T cell receptor (beta chain) was recovered during a study of blood T cell repertoires in COVID-19. Study as a whole: Acute and convalescent COVID-19 samples came from the United States, Italy and Spain. From T cells, B-cell-depleted T cells, or PBMCs came the material, which was cDNA or gDNA.

Original methodology: Reference gene primer amplification yielded estimated nucleated cell counts. The protocol was immunoSEQ multiplex PCR, while the TCRdb copy is restricted to in-frame clones and leaves out a portion. Clone size and V and J calls were adopted from that table, with D and trimming inferred from the DNA. The repertoire holds about 100,000 clones, with about 80% as singletons. The sequenced sample was peripheral blood. This sequence originates from a man in his 70s with active or convalescent COVID-19.

The CDR3, as DNA: TGTGCCAGCTCCCGAGTTCCTCTAGCGGGAGGAGGCACAGATACGCAGTATTTT. Translation: CASSRVPLAGGGTDTQYF. The J gene is TRBJ2-3, the V gene TRBV18; 11 bases are shared with TRBD2. Looked up from germline, CDR1 is KGHSH and CDR2 is LQKENI. V shed 6 bases and J 1 base; nucleotides not matched to a gene: 12. CDR3 length: 18 amino acids.